One T cell receptor beta chain is described in this entry. Its antigen is currently unknown. The source of the sample is a study of graft-versus-host responses after intestinal transplantation. Study as a whole: All of the recipients had induction that used anti-thymocyte globulin, then tacrolimus and steroids for about 3 years.

The CDR3 has 14 residues. The V gene's germline CDR1 is SGHVS and CDR2 FNYEAQ. V gave up 5 bases and J gave up 10 bases; unmatched junction bases: 9. Study observations and caveats: Recipient marrow contained GvH clones, some of which appeared first in ileum or blood. Peak circulating GvH clone levels tracked with early post-transplant HvG declines. Graft-versus-host to host-versus-graft clonal ratios in allografts were high in patients with graft-donor T cell macrochimerism.

This table comes from immunoSEQ multiplex PCR, and its TCRdb copy is limited to in-frame clones, with some not included. The data show 71,000 or so clones, 90% seen once. Sequencing used unstimulated CD8+ T cells sorted from spleen or lymph node cells, obtained before intestinal transplant. The sequence was obtained from a human donor who received an intestinal transplant. The chain recombines TRBV7-6 with TRBJ1-5; 9 bases fit TRBD1. Written as DNA, the CDR3 is TGTGCCAGCAGCCTGGGGACAGGGCTCGGTCCCCAGCATTTT. Amino acids: CASSLGTGLGPQHF.